The T cell receptor beta chain described here comes from a study of blood T cell repertoires in COVID-19 (TCRdb year 2020). Turning to the overall study: Collaborator samples came from the United States, Italy and Spain and covered acute and convalescent phases of COVID-19. The material from the prospective study consisted of cDNA or gDNA derived from T cells, B-cell-depleted T cells, or PBMCs. Deeply sampled blood TCRbeta repertoires from subjects exposed to, actively infected with, or recovered from COVID-19 were included in the dataset. The repertoires were released in a freely available public database meant as a resource for research on the immune response to SARS-CoV-2. The samples were drawn from the first 160 participants of the ongoing ImmuneRACE study and from 950 to 1,500 subjects provided by 6 global collaborators. Sample metadata almost always included a de-identified subject ID, COVID-19 status, age in years and sex. Where available, HLA class I and class II types were obtained from metadata supplied by the sample provider rather than from assay-based typing. Here is what the overall study found, with its caveats: The quantity of clinical and demographic metadata differed by source and by participant and was supplied without curation.

Its CDR3 holds 13 amino acids, cysteine through phenylalanine. CDR3 DNA only is kept here, 39 bases in frame from base 1. V and J lose 1 base and 4 bases, and a span of 5 bases separates them. The germline V gene provides CDR1 MRHNA and CDR2 SNTAGT. TCRbeta CDR3 regions were amplified from genomic DNA by means of the immunoSEQ Assay, a bias-controlled multiplex PCR. Concerning the study's data processing: Nucleated cell counts per sample were estimated from amplification of reference gene primers within the assay. To quantify the absolute abundance of each unique TCRbeta CDR3 rearrangement, sequence reads were collapsed and filtered. Productive Simpson clonality was computed per sample as the square root of Simpson's diversity index over productive rearrangements. The source is immuneACCESS, and TCRdb retained only in-frame sequences with V and J called. Part of the clones is not carried over; for the studies checked, unresolved V genes explain less than half of this, and the remainder is unexplained. From that table come the V and J calls and clone size; the DNA was used to work out D and trimming. Present in this sample are 40,000 to 50,000 clones, 89% of which were seen just once. The ten largest clones capture roughly 6.2% of the sample.

Comments on this clone: This receptor's antigen is unknown. Base qualities were left out, and no much larger clone turns up one base away.

The collaborating institutions used their own protocols to collect whole blood in K2EDTA tubes. Collaborator samples were shipped for TCRbeta analysis as frozen whole blood, isolated PBMCs, or DNA extracted from either sample type. The receptor's source is a human donor in a cohort sampled during active COVID-19. Sequencing was carried out using peripheral blood. The chain is made from TRBV6-4 and TRBJ2-1; no D gene can be assigned with confidence. The CDR3 region: CASSDYEYNEQFF. The sequence in DNA is TGTGCCAGCAGTGACTACGAGTACAATGAGCAGTTCTTC.